This T cell receptor beta chain is from a study of human T cells and chemical hapten exposure. Study-wide background: Scalp application of diphenylcyclopropenone was performed weekly in patients across the entire roughly 23-week study.

The time point denotes: pre-sensitization, week 0. The treatment: therapeutic diphenylcyclopropenone sensitization with weekly scalp DPC. In this sample, this clonotype turned up many times. CDR3 length: 18 residues. Trimming at V came to 1 base and at J to 7 bases, leaving 13 bases not matched to a gene. CDR1 LNHDA and CDR2 SQIVND come from the germline V gene (reference sequence). In the study's own analysis: Samples held a median of approximately 96,000 TCRs, range about 20,000–690,600. MiXCR, applied by TCRdb to the RACE reads, yields one record per CDR3 protein. Clone size and V and J calls follow TCRdb, not the original study. The sample records tens of thousands of distinct CDR3 sequences, around 7% being singletons.

This TCR was sampled from a woman under 40 with alopecia areata. Some clones in this sample may be carry-over from other donors' samples. The chain carries TRBV19 and TRBJ2-2, with 9 bases that match TRBD1. The sequences come from whole blood, collected in connection with sensitization to the hapten diphenylcyclopropenone (DPC). CDR3 nucleotides: TGTGCCAGTAGTATAGGGGAACAGGGGGCGCTTGCAATCGGGGAGCTGTTTTTT. Translating gives CASSIGEQGALAIGELFF.